Below, one T cell receptor beta chain is given with its context. Its cognate antigen is unknown. This specimen comes from a study of cytomegalovirus exposure and HLA in healthy donors. For the study at large: Genetic ancestry analysis placed more than 80% of the 300 to 500 donors that were genotyped in the Caucasian-associated cluster. Overall study results and limits: Some highly shared sequence variants likely arose as a pipeline artifact. HLA restriction was apparent for most CMV-associated TCR beta chains in a later analysis.

The V gene end was trimmed by 0 bases and the J gene end by 8 bases; junction bases not matched to a gene: 8. CDR1 MRHNA and CDR2 SNTAGT come from the germline V gene. This CDR3 is 16 amino acids long. The PCR ran on 60 Vbeta and 13 Jbeta primers. Generated by immunoSEQ multiplex PCR, the TCRdb table keeps only in-frame clones and is missing some. Here the sample table reports over 75,000 clones. The gene calls are TRBV6-4 and TRBJ2-1; 9 bases are shared with TRBD2. Sequenced: PBMCs. The source is a girl aged 10-17 years in good health and CMV-seropositive. The CDR3 coding sequence is TGTGCCAGCAGTGACTCTGCGCGGGGGGGCACCGATGAGCAGTTCTTC. Translating it yields CASSDSARGGTDEQFF.